This TCR beta chain appears in the sequencing data of a study of blood T cell repertoires in COVID-19. Some clones are missing from TCRdb's copy, which holds only in-frame ones; the method was immunoSEQ multiplex PCR. In the table there are roughly 300,000 clones, roughly 92% of which are singletons. This CDR3 has 12 amino acids. The ends were cut back, 4 bases at V and 3 bases at J, with 7 bases in the middle. In germline, CDR1 is SGHRS, CDR2 YFSETQ. The sequence derives from a woman aged 25 to 39 with COVID-19, enrolled during active disease. Sequenced input: peripheral blood. V is TRBV5-1 and J is TRBJ2-5; a weak D match, TRBD2 (5 bases). The CDR3 reads CASSGLEETQYF. For the CDR3, the DNA is TGCGCCAGCAGCGGACTCGAAGAGACCCAGTACTTC.